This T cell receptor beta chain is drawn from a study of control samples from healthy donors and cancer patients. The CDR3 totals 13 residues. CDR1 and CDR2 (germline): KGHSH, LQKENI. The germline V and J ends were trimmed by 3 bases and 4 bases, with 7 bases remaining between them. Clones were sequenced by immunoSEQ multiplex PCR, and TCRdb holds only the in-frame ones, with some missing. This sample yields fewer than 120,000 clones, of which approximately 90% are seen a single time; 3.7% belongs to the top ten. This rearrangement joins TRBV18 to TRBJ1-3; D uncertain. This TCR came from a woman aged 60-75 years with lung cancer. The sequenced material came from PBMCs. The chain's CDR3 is CASSPESGNTIYF. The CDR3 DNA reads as TGTGCCAGCTCACCGGAGTCGGGAAACACCATATATTTT.